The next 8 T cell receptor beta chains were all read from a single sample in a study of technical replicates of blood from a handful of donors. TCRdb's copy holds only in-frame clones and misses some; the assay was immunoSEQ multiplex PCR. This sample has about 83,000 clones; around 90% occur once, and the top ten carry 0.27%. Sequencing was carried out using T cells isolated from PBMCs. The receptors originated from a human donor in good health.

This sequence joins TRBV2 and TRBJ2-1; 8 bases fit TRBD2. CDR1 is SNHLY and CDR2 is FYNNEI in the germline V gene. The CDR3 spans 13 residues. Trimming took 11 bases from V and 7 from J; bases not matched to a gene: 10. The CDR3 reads CAAKGLVGNEQFF. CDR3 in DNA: TGTGCCGCGAAGGGACTAGTTGGTAATGAGCAGTTCTTC.

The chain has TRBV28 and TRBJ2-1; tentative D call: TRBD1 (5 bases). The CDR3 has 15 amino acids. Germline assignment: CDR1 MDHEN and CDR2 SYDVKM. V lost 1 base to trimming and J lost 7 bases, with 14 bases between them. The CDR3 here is CASSLLVGAGNEQFF. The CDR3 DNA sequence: TGTGCCAGCAGTTTATTAGTTGGGGCCGGGAATGAGCAGTTCTTC.

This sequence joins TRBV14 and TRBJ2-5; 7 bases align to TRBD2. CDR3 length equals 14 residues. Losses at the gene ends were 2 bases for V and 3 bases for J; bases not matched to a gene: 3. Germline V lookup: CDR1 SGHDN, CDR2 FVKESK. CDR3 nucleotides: TGTGCCAGCAGCCAAATTCTAGCGGAAGAGACCCAGTACTTC. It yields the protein CASSQILAEETQYF.

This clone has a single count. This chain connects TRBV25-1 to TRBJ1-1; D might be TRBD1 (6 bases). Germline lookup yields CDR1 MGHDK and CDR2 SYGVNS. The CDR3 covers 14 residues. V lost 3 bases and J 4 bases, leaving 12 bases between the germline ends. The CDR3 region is CASSDGGAGTEAFF. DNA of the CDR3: TGTGCCAGCAGTGACGGGGGGGCGGGCACTGAAGCTTTCTTT.

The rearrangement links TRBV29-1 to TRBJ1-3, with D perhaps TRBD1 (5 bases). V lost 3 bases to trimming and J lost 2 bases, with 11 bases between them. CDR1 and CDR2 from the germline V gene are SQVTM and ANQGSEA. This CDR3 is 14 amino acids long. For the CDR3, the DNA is TGCAGCGTTGACGGGGGGAACGCTGGAAACACCATATATTTT. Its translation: CSVDGGNAGNTIYF.

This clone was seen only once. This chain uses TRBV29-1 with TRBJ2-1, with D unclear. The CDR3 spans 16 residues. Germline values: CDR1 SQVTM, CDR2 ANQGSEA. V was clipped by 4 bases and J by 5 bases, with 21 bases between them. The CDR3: CSVVSAEPQTHNEQFF. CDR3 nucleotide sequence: TGCAGCGTTGTCTCCGCGGAACCCCAGACCCACAATGAGCAGTTCTTC.

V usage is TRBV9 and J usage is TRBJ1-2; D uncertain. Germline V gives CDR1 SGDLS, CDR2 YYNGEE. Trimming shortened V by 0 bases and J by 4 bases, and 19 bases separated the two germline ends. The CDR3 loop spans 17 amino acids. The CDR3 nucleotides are TGTGCCAGCAGCGTAGTCTCCTTGAATGTAGGCGGCTATGGCTACACCTTC. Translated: CASSVVSLNVGGYGYTF.

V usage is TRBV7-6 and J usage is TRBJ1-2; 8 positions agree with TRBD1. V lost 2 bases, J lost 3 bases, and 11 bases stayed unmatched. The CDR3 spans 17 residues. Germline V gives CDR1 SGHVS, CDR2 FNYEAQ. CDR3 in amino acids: CASSLSDPDREDYGYTF. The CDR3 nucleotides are TGTGCCAGCAGCTTATCGGACCCGGACAGGGAAGACTATGGCTACACCTTC.